Reported below is one T cell receptor beta chain. An end of the junction differs from the germline gene, which may be a read error. The germline gives CDR1 LNHDA, CDR2 SQIVND (reference sequence). The CDR3 totals 14 residues. Measured with immunoSEQ multiplex PCR; TCRdb has only the in-frame clones, and not every one. The sample shows around 250,000 clones, 70% to 85% of them seen only once. These data belong to a study of blood T cell repertoires in COVID-19. This chain connects TRBV19 to TRBJ2-1; D not certain. This TCR was recovered from a man between 40 and 49 years old who had recovered from COVID-19. Specimen: PBMCs or T cells enriched from blood (not recorded which). In DNA form, the CDR3 reads TGTGCCAGTAAAAAAGGAGACTCCGACAATGAGCAGTTCTTC. It translates to CASKKGDSDNEQFF.